These T cell receptor beta chains were read from a single sample in a study of cytomegalovirus exposure and HLA in healthy donors. Sequenced by immunoSEQ multiplex PCR; TCRdb stores in-frame clones only, minus some. This table holds 120,000 or so clones, 89% found once. Input material: PBMCs. The receptors come from a woman between 18 and 29 years old in good health and CMV-seronegative. Each CDR3 is given with its conserved first and last residue. A D gene is named only where the DNA matches it firmly. Size tells how often a clone was seen (once, few, many) or the class of an expanded clone, and some rows leave it out.

clone_size	j_call	v_call	d_call	cdr3_nt	cdr3_aa
-	TRBJ2-1	TRBV27	-	TGTGCCAGCAGGGACTGGAGAGGCGGACGGGATGAGCAGTTCTTC	CASRDWRGGRDEQFF
once	TRBJ1-2	TRBV6-5	TRBD1	TGTGCCAGCAGCCGGGACAGAACCTATGGCTACACCTTC	CASSRDRTYGYTF
-	TRBJ1-2	TRBV2	-	TGTGCCAGCACTCGGACAGTGGATGGGGGCTACACCTTC	CASTRTVDGGYTF
-	TRBJ1-6	TRBV2	-	TGTGCCGGACGGGGGAACTCCTATAATTCACCCCTCCACTTT	CAGRGNSYNSPLHF
-	TRBJ2-5	TRBV5-1	TRBD1	TGCGCCAGCAGCTTGCTTTTCCGGGACAGGGGCCTACAAGAGACCCAGTACTTC	CASSLLFRDRGLQETQYF
-	TRBJ1-2	TRBV28	-	TGTGCCAGCAGTTCCCCAGGGGTACACTATGGCTACACCTTC	CASSSPGVHYGYTF
-	TRBJ2-1	TRBV28	-	TGTGCCAGCAGTTCCTCTATGTATGAGCAGTTCTTC	CASSSSMYEQFF
-	TRBJ1-2	TRBV28	TRBD1	TGTGCCAGCAGTTTAACAGGGGGTTGGTATGGCTACACCTTC	CASSLTGGWYGYTF
-	TRBJ1-2	TRBV6-5	-	TGTGCCAGCAAACCGGGCCCGGGGGGCTACACCTTC	CASKPGPGGYTF
-	TRBJ1-1	TRBV29-1	-	TGCAGCGCCCCCAAGACGAACAGGATGAACACTGAAGCTTTCTTT	CSAPKTNRMNTEAFF
-	TRBJ1-2	TRBV7-2	-	TGTGCCAGCAGCTTGGGAGGGTCATCTAACTATGGCTACACCTTC	CASSLGGSSNYGYTF
-	TRBJ1-1	TRBV2	-	TGTGCCAGCAAGCTAGGGGTGCTGAACACTGAAGCTTTCTTT	CASKLGVLNTEAFF
-	TRBJ1-2	TRBV6-5	-	TGTGCCAGCAAGCGCTTCGGGGGGTTATATGGCTACACCTTC	CASKRFGGLYGYTF
-	TRBJ2-5	TRBV7-6	-	TGTGCCAGCAGCCTCCACCAAGAGACCCAGTACTTC	CASSLHQETQYF
-	TRBJ2-1	TRBV9	-	TGTGCCAGCAGCCAGGGGACCCTTCCATCCGATGAGCAGTTCTTC	CASSQGTLPSDEQFF
-	TRBJ2-1	TRBV7-2	-	TGTGCCAGCAGCCCGGAAGACTATCCCTACAATGAGCAGTTCTTC	CASSPEDYPYNEQFF
-	TRBJ2-5	TRBV7-8	TRBD1	TGTGCCAGCAGCCTATGGACAGGGTACCAAGAGACCCAGTACTTC	CASSLWTGYQETQYF
-	TRBJ2-7	TRBV5-5	TRBD2	TGTGCCAGCAGCACTACTAGCGGGAGTCACGAGCAGTACTTC	CASSTTSGSHEQYF
-	TRBJ2-4	TRBV19	TRBD2	TGTGCCAGTAGTTTATGGACTAGCGGGAGTGGAGGCATTCAGTACTTC	CASSLWTSGSGGIQYF
-	TRBJ2-7	TRBV5-4	TRBD1	TGTGCCAGCAGCTTTCCGGGACAGGGGGCATACGAGCAGTACTTC	CASSFPGQGAYEQYF
-	TRBJ2-3	TRBV10-2	TRBD2	TGCGCCAGCAGTGCCTCGGGAGGGTCCACAGATACGCAGTATTTT	CASSASGGSTDTQYF
-	TRBJ2-7	TRBV19	TRBD1	TGTGCCAGTAGCTCTTACGGGGGGACAGGGGCCTCCTACGAGCAGTACTTC	CASSSYGGTGASYEQYF
once	TRBJ2-6	TRBV18	-	TGTGCCAGCTCCCGGGGACTCTCTGGGGCCAACGTCCTGACTTTC	CASSRGLSGANVLTF
-	TRBJ1-1	TRBV9	-	TGTGCCAGCAGCGCACAGGGTGTCAACACTGAAGCTTTCTTT	CASSAQGVNTEAFF